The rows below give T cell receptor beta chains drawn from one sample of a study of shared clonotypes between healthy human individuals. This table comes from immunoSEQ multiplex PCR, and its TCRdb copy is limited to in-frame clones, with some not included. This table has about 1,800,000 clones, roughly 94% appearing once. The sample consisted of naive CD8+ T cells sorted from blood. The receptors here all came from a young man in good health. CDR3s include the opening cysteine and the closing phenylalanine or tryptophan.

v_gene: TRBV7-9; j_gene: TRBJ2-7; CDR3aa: CASSLGGRSSYEQYF
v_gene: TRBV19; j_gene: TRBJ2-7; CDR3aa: CASSTYLGQAYEQYF
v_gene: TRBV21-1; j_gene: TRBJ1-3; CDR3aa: CELFGNTIYF
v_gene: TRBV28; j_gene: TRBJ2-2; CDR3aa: CASSFQGGTGELFF
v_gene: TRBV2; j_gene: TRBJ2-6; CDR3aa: CASSLTGALGGGANVLTF
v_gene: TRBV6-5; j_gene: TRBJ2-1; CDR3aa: CASSPDSLEQFF
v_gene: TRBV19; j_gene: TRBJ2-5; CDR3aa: CASSIGLAAEETQYF
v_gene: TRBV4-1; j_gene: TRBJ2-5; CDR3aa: CASSQDGEGIEETQYF
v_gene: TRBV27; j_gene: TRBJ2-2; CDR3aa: CASSVSGGAGGELFF
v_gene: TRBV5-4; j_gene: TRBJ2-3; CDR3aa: CASSSLRTDTQYF
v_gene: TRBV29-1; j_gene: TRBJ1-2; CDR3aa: CSVEESGNYGYTF
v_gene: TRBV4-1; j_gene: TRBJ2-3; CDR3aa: CASSQDLLAGGHYTQYF
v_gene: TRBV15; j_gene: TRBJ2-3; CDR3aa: CATSRDLGISTDTQYF
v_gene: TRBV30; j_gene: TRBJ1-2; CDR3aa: CAWTWEGPYGYTF
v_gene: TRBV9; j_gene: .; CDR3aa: CASSVAVMTSGTHEQFF
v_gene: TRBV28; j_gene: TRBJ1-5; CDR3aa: CASSLLGQADQPQHF
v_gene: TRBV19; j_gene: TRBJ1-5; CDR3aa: CASSIDREGINNQPQHF
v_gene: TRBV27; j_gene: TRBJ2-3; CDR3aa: CASSSDRRWTDTQYF
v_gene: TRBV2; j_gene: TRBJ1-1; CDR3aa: CASSESGEVTEAFF
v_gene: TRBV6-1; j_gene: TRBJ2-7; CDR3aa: CASSEEFPGTYEQYF
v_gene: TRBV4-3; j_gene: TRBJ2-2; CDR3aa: CASSQDGFQQSTGELFF
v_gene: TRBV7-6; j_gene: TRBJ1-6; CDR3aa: CASSALDGRWDNSPLHF
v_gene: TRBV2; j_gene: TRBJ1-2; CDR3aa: CASSEASGTDYGYTF
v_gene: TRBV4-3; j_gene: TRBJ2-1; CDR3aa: CASSHYTGEGYNEQFF
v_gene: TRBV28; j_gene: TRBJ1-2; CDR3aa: CASSFGVWAGNYGYTF
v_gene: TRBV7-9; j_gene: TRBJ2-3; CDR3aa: CASSLVAGVVDTQYF
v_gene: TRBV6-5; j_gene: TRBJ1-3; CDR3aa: CASSYGGSGNTIYF
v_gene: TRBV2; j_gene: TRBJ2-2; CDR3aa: CASSDPGGPTGELFF
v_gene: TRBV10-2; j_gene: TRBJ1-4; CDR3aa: CASSERVEKLFF
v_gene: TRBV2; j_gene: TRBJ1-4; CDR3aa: CASSESVRATNEKLFF
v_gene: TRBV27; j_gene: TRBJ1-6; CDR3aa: CASSTLGVRGQSPLHF
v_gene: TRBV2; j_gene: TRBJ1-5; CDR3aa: CASSEALGGGQPQHF
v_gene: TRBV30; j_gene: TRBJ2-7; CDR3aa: CAWSVGSRVEQYF
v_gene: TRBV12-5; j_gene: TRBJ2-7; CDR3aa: CASGPGQGAQGEQYF
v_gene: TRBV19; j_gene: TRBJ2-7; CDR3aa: CASSGPAYEQYF
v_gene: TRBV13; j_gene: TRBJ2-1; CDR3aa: CASTVRESPYNEQFF
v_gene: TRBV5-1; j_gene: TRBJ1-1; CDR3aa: CASSLLGGSNTEAFF
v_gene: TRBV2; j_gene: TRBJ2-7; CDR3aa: CASSGQGDEQYF
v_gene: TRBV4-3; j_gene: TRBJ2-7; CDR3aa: CASSQDSDSSYEQYF
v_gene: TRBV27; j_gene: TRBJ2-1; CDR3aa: CASSPGTSGGNEQFF
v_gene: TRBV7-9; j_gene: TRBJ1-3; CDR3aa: CASSSGPATLSGNTIYF
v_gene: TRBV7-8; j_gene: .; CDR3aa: CASSFRPGTGLTYEQYF
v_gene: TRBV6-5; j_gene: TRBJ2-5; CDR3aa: CASRSGDQETQYF
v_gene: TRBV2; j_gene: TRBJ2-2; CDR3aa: CASSEYIGGNTGELFF
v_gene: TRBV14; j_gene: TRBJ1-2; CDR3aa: CASSQDGGGTSYGYTF
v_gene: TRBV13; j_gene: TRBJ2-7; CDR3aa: CASRFSGSTYEQYF
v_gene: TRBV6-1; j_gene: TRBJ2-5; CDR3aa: CASSAFQDMGGETQYF
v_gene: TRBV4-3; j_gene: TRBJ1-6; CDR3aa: CASSQTGYSPLHF
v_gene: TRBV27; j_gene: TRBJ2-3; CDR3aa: CASSWSTDTQYF
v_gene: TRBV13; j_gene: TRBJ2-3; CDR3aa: CASSSTGNDTQYF
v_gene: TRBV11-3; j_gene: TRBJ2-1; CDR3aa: CASSLATGKPNNEQFF
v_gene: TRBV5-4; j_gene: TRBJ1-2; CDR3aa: CASSYDRANYGYTF
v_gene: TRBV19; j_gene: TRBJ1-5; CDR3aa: CASTNRGFQPQHF
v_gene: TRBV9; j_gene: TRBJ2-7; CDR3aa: CASSGGDEQYF
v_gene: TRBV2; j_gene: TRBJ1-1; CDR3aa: CASSPDRGTEAFF
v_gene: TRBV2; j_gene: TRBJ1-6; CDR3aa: CAIYKRGQGNSPLHF
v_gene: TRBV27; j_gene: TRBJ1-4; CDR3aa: CASSLQGSGEKLFF